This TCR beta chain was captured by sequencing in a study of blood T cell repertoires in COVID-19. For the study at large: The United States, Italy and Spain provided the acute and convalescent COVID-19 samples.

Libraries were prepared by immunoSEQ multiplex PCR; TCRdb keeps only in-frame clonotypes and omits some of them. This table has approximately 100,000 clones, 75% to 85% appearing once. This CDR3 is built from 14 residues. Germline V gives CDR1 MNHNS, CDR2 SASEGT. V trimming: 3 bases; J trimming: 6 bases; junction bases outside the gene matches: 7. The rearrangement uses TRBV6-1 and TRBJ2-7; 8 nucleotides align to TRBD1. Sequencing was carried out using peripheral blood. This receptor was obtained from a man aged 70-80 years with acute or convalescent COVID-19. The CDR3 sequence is CASSEHRGSFEQYF. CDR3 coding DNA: TGTGCCAGCAGTGAGCACAGGGGGAGTTTCGAGCAGTACTTC.